These 7 T cell receptor beta chains share one sample of origin, sequenced in a study of cytomegalovirus exposure and HLA in healthy donors. The PCR had 60 Vbeta and 13 Jbeta primers. Method: immunoSEQ multiplex PCR; TCRdb's copy keeps in-frame clones and lacks some. Of about 150,000 clones detected, about 70% appear once; the ten largest clones hold about 2.6%. Sequencing was carried out using PBMCs. The receptors come from a man aged 18 to 30 in good health and CMV-seronegative.

The chain has TRBV6-5 and TRBJ1-3, with D possibly being TRBD1 (5 bases). Deletions cut 0 bases from V and 3 bases from J, with 9 bases between. CDR1 and CDR2 (germline): MNHEY, SVGAGI. The CDR3 consists of 15 residues. CDR3 protein: CASSYSEGLGNTIYF. The CDR3 coding sequence is TGTGCCAGCAGTTACTCGGAGGGGCTTGGAAACACCATATATTTT.

The CDR3 DNA reads as TGTGCCAGTAGAATACTAGCGGGGGGATTTATCGGGGAGCTGTTTTTT. Translated, it gives CASRILAGGFIGELFF. The rearrangement joins TRBV19 to TRBJ2-2; 12 bases map to TRBD2. With 6 bases clipped from V and 7 bases from J, the junction kept 9 bases outside the gene matches. The CDR3 is 16 amino acids. CDR1 is LNHDA, CDR2 SQIVND, per germline (reference sequence).

The V gene is TRBV2, the J gene TRBJ2-2; D may be TRBD2 (6 bases). The V end lost 3 bases, the J end lost 6 bases, and 11 bases lay between the germline ends. The CDR3 totals 14 residues. The germline CDR1 and CDR2 sequences are SNHLY and FYNNEI. The CDR3 sequence is CASSDRGMAGELFF. The CDR3 DNA reads as TGTGCCAGCAGTGATCGGGGGATGGCCGGGGAGCTGTTTTTT.

This clone was counted only a few times. The CDR3 sequence: CASSPHGTSGGNEQFF. CDR3 in DNA: TGTGCCAGCAGCCCCCACGGGACTAGCGGGGGGAATGAGCAGTTCTTC. The chain joins TRBV9 to TRBJ2-1; 15 nucleotides align to TRBD2. The germline gives CDR1 SGDLS, CDR2 YYNGEE. V lost 4 bases to trimming and J lost 7 bases; unmatched junction nucleotides: 6. The CDR3 runs 16 residues. Full variable domain (remainder filled in from reference TRBV9 and TRBJ2-1): DSGVTQTPKHLITATGQRVTLRCSPRSGDLSVYWYQQSLDQGLQFLIQYYNGEERAKGNILERFSAQQFPDLHSELNLSSLELGDSALYFCASSPHGTSGGNEQFFGPGTRLTVL.

The V gene is TRBV10-2, the J gene TRBJ2-7; D is perhaps TRBD2 (7 bases). With 2 bases removed from V and 5 bases from J, the gap between germline ends came to 13 bases. Germline-derived CDR1 and CDR2 are WSHSY and SAAADI. The CDR3 is made up of 14 amino acids. The CDR3 sequence is CASSERGARNEQYF. In DNA, the CDR3 is TGCGCCAGCAGTGAGCGGGGGGCACGGAACGAGCAGTACTTC.

This rearrangement joins TRBV19 to TRBJ1-1, with D possibly being TRBD1 (6 bases). This CDR3 has 13 amino acids. Germline lookup yields CDR1 LNHDA and CDR2 SQIVND (reference sequence). V dropped 8 bases and J dropped 5 bases, with 15 bases sitting between them. CDR3 protein: CASGYRAGTEAFF. The CDR3 DNA reads TGTGCCAGTGGGTACAGGGCCGGGACTGAAGCTTTCTTT.

The chain is built from TRBV29-1 and TRBJ2-7, with D perhaps TRBD2 (5 bases). V dropped 0 bases and J dropped 7 bases, with 10 bases sitting between them. The CDR3 sequence is 12 residues long. Per the germline V gene, CDR1 is SQVTM and CDR2 is ANQGSEA. The CDR3 sequence: CSVEDGPGEQYF. DNA of the CDR3: TGCAGCGTTGAAGATGGACCGGGGGAGCAGTACTTC.